Listed below are T cell receptor beta chains from one sample, sequenced in a study of T cells in tuberculosis. Profiling relied on immunoSEQ multiplex PCR, and the TCRdb table lists in-frame clones only, not all of them. The sample has 25,000 to 35,000 clones, roughly 94% seen once; the top ten hold around 7%. The sample was PBMCs, taken at tuberculosis diagnosis. These receptor sequences come from an adult with tuberculosis. Both conserved end residues are part of each CDR3. Fields, in order: D gene, V gene, J gene, clone size, CDR3 protein, CDR3 DNA. The D gene is left open where the match is weak. The size entry is marked missing in some rows and otherwise reads once, few, many or a size class.

>TRBD1|TRBV11-2|TRBJ1-4|NA
CASSPTTGQGLKLFF
TGTGCCAGCAGCCCTACTACCGGACAGGGGTTAAAACTGTTTTTT
>NA|TRBV7-6|TRBJ1-3|NA
CASSLGGGNTIYF
TGTGCCAGCAGCTTAGGAGGTGGAAACACCATATATTTT
>NA|TRBV9|TRBJ2-7|NA
CASSLTGLRSEQYF
TGTGCCAGCAGCCTAACGGGACTCCGCTCCGAGCAGTACTTC
>NA|TRBV2|TRBJ2-3|NA
CASSERGGQQWLHF
TGTGCCAGCAGTGAACGTGGGGGCCAACAATGGTTGCATTTT
>NA|TRBV10-1|TRBJ2-5|NA
CASSENRVGTQYF
TGCGCCAGCAGTGAGAACAGGGTTGGGACCCAGTACTTC
>TRBD1|TRBV7-8|TRBJ1-5|few
CASSSLDRGHQPQHF
TGTGCCAGCAGCTCCCTTGACAGGGGCCATCAGCCCCAGCATTTT
>TRBD2|TRBV2|TRBJ2-7|NA
CASASGMGIYEQYF
TGTGCCAGCGCTAGCGGGATGGGTATTTACGAGCAGTACTTC
>TRBD1|TRBV2|TRBJ1-6|NA
CASMRTGVNSPLHF
TGTGCCAGCATGAGGACAGGGGTAAATTCACCCCTCCACTTT
>NA|TRBV5-1|TRBJ2-1|NA
CASSFSGSSYNEQFF
TGCGCCAGCAGCTTTAGCGGAAGCTCCTACAATGAGCAGTTCTTC
>TRBD1|TRBV2|TRBJ1-2|few
CASSGSWDRSIYTF
TGTGCCAGCAGTGGCAGCTGGGACAGGAGTATCTACACCTTC
>TRBD1|TRBV4-3|TRBJ1-2|NA
CASSQDGDRPYGYTF
TGCGCCAGCAGCCAAGATGGGGACAGGCCCTATGGCTACACCTTC
>TRBD2|TRBV2|TRBJ2-3|NA
CASSGGGGTDTQYF
TGTGCCAGCAGCGGGGGGGGCGGCACAGATACGCAGTATTTT
>TRBD2|TRBV2|TRBJ2-5|NA
CASRPGGTQETQYF
TGTGCCAGCAGGCCGGGGGGGACCCAAGAGACCCAGTACTTC
>TRBD2|TRBV4-1|TRBJ2-1|NA
CASSQLAGVYNEQFF
TGCGCCAGCAGCCAACTAGCGGGAGTCTACAATGAGCAGTTCTTC
>NA|TRBV28|TRBJ2-1|NA
CASSSGLPPRGFF
TGTGCCAGCAGTTCGGGACTCCCCCCCCGGGGGTTCTTC
>NA|TRBV6-5|TRBJ1-5|NA
CASSPGQLLNQPQHF
TGTGCCAGCAGCCCGGGACAACTCCTCAATCAGCCCCAGCATTTT
>TRBD1|TRBV19|TRBJ1-2|once
CASSPGTGAGGYTF
TGTGCCAGTAGTCCAGGGACAGGGGCAGGTGGCTACACCTTC
>NA|TRBV6-5|TRBJ2-6|once
CASSSGNSGANVLTF
TGTGCCAGCAGCTCGGGGAACTCTGGGGCCAACGTCCTGACTTTC